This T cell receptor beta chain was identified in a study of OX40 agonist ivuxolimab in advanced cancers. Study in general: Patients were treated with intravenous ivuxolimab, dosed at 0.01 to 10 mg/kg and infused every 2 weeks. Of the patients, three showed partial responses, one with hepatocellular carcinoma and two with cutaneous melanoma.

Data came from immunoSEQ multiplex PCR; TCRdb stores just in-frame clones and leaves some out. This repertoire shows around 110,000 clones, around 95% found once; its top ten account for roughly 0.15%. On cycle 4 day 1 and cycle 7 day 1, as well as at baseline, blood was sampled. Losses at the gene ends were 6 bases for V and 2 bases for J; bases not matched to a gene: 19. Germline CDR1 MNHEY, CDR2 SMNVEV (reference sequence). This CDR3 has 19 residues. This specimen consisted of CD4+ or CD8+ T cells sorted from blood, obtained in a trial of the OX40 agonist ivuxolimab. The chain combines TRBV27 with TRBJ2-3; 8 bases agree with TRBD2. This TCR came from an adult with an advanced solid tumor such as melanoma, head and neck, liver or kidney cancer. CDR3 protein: CASSPKASGFPLPTDTQYF. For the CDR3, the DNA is TGTGCCAGCAGCCCCAAGGCTAGCGGGTTCCCCCTCCCCACAGATACGCAGTATTTT.